The 30 T cell receptor beta chains in this list originate from one sample, sequenced in a study of T cells after yellow fever vaccination. TCRdb processed the 5' RACE reads anew with MiXCR; each CDR3 protein has one entry. The sample shows 200,000 to 300,000 distinct CDR3 sequences, roughly 6.8% of them seen only once. This specimen consisted of CD4+ T cells sorted from PBMCs, obtained on the day of the yellow fever booster vaccination. These receptors originate from a man aged 30 to 45 who received the YFV17D yellow fever vaccine.

This clonotype was seen a few times. This chain connects TRBV20-1 to TRBJ1-1; D not certain. The germline V gene has CDR1 DFQATT and CDR2 SNEGSKA (reference sequence). Trimming left V 2 bases short and J 2 bases short, with 18 bases between. The CDR3 is made up of 16 amino acids. CDR3 nucleotides: TGCAGTGCTAGATACAGAGATCGGAATACCAACACTGAAGCTTTCTTT. Residues: CSARYRDRNTNTEAFF.

This clonotype came up many times. J is TRBJ1-1 and V is TRBV20-1; TRBD1 might be the D (6 bases). Germline CDR1 and CDR2: DFQATT and SNEGSKA (reference sequence). The CDR3 is made up of 12 amino acids. Trimming shortened V by 5 bases and J by 11 bases, and 18 bases separated the two germline ends. This chain's CDR3 is CSASVHRAFAFF. The DNA for the CDR3 is TGCAGTGCTTCCGTTCACAGGGCCTTTGCTTTCTTT.

This clonotype was seen more than once but under ten times. The gene calls are TRBV4-3 and TRBJ2-1, with D perhaps matching TRBD2 (7 bases). This CDR3 region has 15 residues. V lost 4 bases to trimming and J lost 4 bases, with 14 bases between them. Germline V gene sequence: CDR1 LGHNA, CDR2 YSLEER. The CDR3, as DNA: TGCGCCAGCAGCCCGGGGGGCGTCCTTTACAATGAGCAGTTCTTC. Encoded protein: CASSPGGVLYNEQFF.

This clonotype was seen ten or more times. The chain has TRBV7-9 and TRBJ2-1, with D possibly matching TRBD1 (6 bases). In germline, CDR1 is SEHNR, CDR2 FQNEAQ (reference sequence). V gave up 8 bases and J gave up 3 bases, with 11 bases separating them. The CDR3 totals 13 residues. The CDR3 loop is CASGQGLYNEQFF. In nucleotides, the CDR3 is TGTGCCAGCGGGCAGGGGCTCTACAATGAGCAGTTCTTC.

This clonotype was observed a few times. The CDR3 DNA is TGCAGTGTCGGATCGGATACGCAGTATTTT. This gives the protein CSVGSDTQYF. The rearrangement uses TRBV20-1 and TRBJ2-3, with D unclear. Deletions cut 7 bases from V and 6 bases from J, with 8 bases between. This CDR3 region has 10 residues. The germline V gene encodes CDR1 DFQATT and CDR2 SNEGSKA (reference sequence).

The table lists this clonotype with many counts. This chain links TRBV6-1 with TRBJ2-1, with 10 bases lining up with TRBD1. V lost 6 bases and J lost 10; bases outside the gene matches: 12. The CDR3 is 15 residues long. Germline lookup yields CDR1 MNHNS and CDR2 SASEGT. This CDR3 reads CASRSPGQGLEEQFF. For the CDR3, the DNA is TGTGCCAGCAGATCACCGGGACAGGGGCTTGAGGAGCAGTTCTTC.

The chain joins TRBV5-1 to TRBJ2-5; D gene ambiguous. There are 12 residues in the CDR3. V was cut by 7 bases and J by 2 bases, with 9 bases left in between. CDR1 is SGHRS, CDR2 YFSETQ, per germline. The CDR3 coding sequence is TGCGCCAGCGCTTTGCAACAAGAGACCCAGTACTTC. Amino acid sequence: CASALQQETQYF.

This clonotype was detected ten times or more. The gene calls are TRBV11-2 and TRBJ2-2, with 10 bases that match TRBD1. Germline V CDR1 and CDR2: SGHAT, FQNNGV. After removal of 5 bases from V and 1 base from J, the junction contained 16 bases not matched to a gene. The CDR3 extends over 20 amino acids. The CDR3 bases are TGTGCCAGCAGCACAAGGAGGACAGGGGGTTTAGTGGGGAACACCGGGGAGCTGTTTTTT. The encoded protein is CASSTRRTGGLVGNTGELFF.

The CDR3 DNA follows: TGTGCCAGCAGCTTAGAATTTTCCTACGAGCAGTACTTC. This translates into CASSLEFSYEQYF. This rearrangement joins TRBV7-2 to TRBJ2-7; D gene uncertain. Germline V gives CDR1 SGHTA, CDR2 FQGNSA. V was clipped by 1 base and J by 1 base, with 5 bases between them. This CDR3 comprises 13 residues.

V is TRBV5-1 and J is TRBJ2-1; 7 bases are a match to TRBD2. V dropped 0 bases and J dropped 6; count of bases not matched to a gene: 9. The CDR3 sequence is 16 residues long. CDR1 and CDR2 from the germline V gene are SGHRS and YFSETQ. DNA for the CDR3: TGCGCCAGCAGCTTGGCCACGACTAGCTACCGCAATGAGCAGTTCTTC. As protein: CASSLATTSYRNEQFF.

In this sample, this clonotype turned up many times. CDR3: CASSLSVSDNEQFF. The CDR3 DNA follows: TGTGCCAGCAGCTTATCAGTGAGCGACAATGAGCAGTTCTTC. The rearrangement links TRBV7-2 to TRBJ2-1; D call uncertain. Germline loops: CDR1 SGHTA, CDR2 FQGNSA. Trimming took off 2 bases at V and 5 bases at J, with 10 bases between the two ends. The CDR3 is 14 amino acids.

This clonotype was detected a few times. The V gene is TRBV24-1, the J gene TRBJ2-3; D not resolved. V lost 0 bases to trimming and J lost 5 bases, with 5 bases between them. Per germline, CDR1 KGHDR and CDR2 SFDVKD. CDR3 length: 13 amino acids. As DNA, the CDR3 is TGTGCCACCAGTGATTTGTCAGAAGATACGCAGTATTTT. Translation gives CATSDLSEDTQYF.

This clonotype occurred a few times. The chain recombines TRBV5-1 with TRBJ2-7; TRBD2 matches 7 bases. V trimming: 1 base; J trimming: 0 bases; junction bases outside the gene matches: 4. Germline lookup yields CDR1 SGHRS and CDR2 YFSETQ. This CDR3 has 15 residues. CDR3 in DNA: TGCGCCAGCAGCTTGATCTCTAGCGGCTCCTACGAGCAGTACTTC. Translation gives CASSLISSGSYEQYF.

This clonotype was seen repeatedly, ten times or more. The V call is TRBV2, the J call TRBJ2-5; D is unclear. Trimming shortened V by 5 bases and J by 10 bases, and 20 bases separated the two germline ends. This CDR3 has 14 amino acids. The germline V gene encodes CDR1 SNHLY and CDR2 FYNNEI. The CDR3 nucleotides read TGTGCCAGCAGTACCCTTGAAGCCATCGTCATCCAGTACTTC. Translation: CASSTLEAIVIQYF.

The V and J genes are TRBV18 and TRBJ1-1; 7 nucleotides agree with TRBD1. Per the germline V gene, CDR1 is KGHSH and CDR2 is LQKENI. V lost 8 bases to trimming and J lost 4 bases; unmatched junction nucleotides: 10. The CDR3 has 14 amino acids. The DNA of the CDR3 is TGTGCCAGCCAGGGGGGCGCAAAAATCACTGAAGCTTTCTTT. Protein product: CASQGGAKITEAFF.

This clonotype appeared a few times. The V call is TRBV20-1, the J call TRBJ2-5, with a tentative D call TRBD1 (5 bases). The germline gives CDR1 DFQATT, CDR2 SNEGSKA (reference sequence). The V and J ends lost 6 bases and 4 bases respectively, with 30 bases between them. CDR3 size: 18 residues. The CDR3 region is CSARLSVLWGPASETQYF. In nucleotides, the CDR3 is TGCAGTGCAAGACTGAGTGTGTTGTGGGGCCCCGCCTCAGAGACCCAGTACTTC.

This clonotype has at least ten counts. This chain links TRBV11-1 with TRBJ2-1; TRBD1 matches 11 bases. The V gene end was trimmed by 0 bases and the J gene end by 4 bases; junction bases not matched to a gene: 11. CDR1 is SGHAT, CDR2 FQDESV, per germline (reference sequence). This CDR3 is 19 amino acids long. The CDR3 sequence: CASSLAGTGGPWGYNEQFF. The CDR3 nucleotides are TGTGCCAGCAGCTTAGCGGGGACAGGGGGTCCCTGGGGGTACAATGAGCAGTTCTTC.

The sample holds a few counts of this clonotype. The chain combines TRBV19 with TRBJ2-6; TRBD1 might be the D (5 bases). V lost 11 bases, J lost 0 bases, and 20 bases lay in between. The CDR3 extends over 17 amino acids. Germline CDR1 and CDR2: LNHDA and SQIVND (reference sequence). The CDR3 DNA follows: TGTGCCTCCGACCCCAAGGGGTCCCCCTCTGGGGCCAACGTCCTGACTTTC. It specifies CASDPKGSPSGANVLTF.

This clonotype has a count of ten or more. This rearrangement joins TRBV7-9 to TRBJ2-1; TRBD2 matches at 12 bases. The germline V gene has CDR1 SEHNR and CDR2 FQNEAQ (reference sequence). The CDR3 totals 15 residues. The junction had 6 bases not matched to a gene; V was cut back by 5 bases and J by 7 bases. The CDR3: CASSTLAGGRNEQFF. CDR3 nucleotide sequence: TGTGCCAGCAGCACCCTAGCGGGAGGGCGGAATGAGCAGTTCTTC. Complete variable domain (other parts from reference TRBV7-9 and TRBJ2-1): DTGVSQNPRHKITKRGQNVTFRCDPISEHNRLYWYRQTLGQGPEFLTYFQNEAQLEKSRLLSDRFSAERPKGSFSTLEIQRTEQGDSAMYLCASSTLAGGRNEQFFGPGTRLTVL.

This clonotype has at least ten counts. The chain carries TRBV4-2 and TRBJ2-1; D not certain. This CDR3 has 15 residues. Germline assignment: CDR1 LGHNA and CDR2 YNFKEQ. Trimming removed 1 base from V and 1 base from J, with 8 bases in between. For the CDR3, the DNA is TGTGCCAGCAGCCAAGGAGGTATATCCTACAATGAGCAGTTCTTC. This encodes CASSQGGISYNEQFF.

The genes are TRBV12-3 or TRBV12-4 and TRBJ2-3; D may be TRBD1 (6 bases). Between the trimmed V and J ends, which lost 2 bases and 5 bases, there was a span of 11 bases. The CDR3 has 14 amino acids. CDR3 loop: CASSLWQGRDTQYF. The CDR3 DNA reads as TGTGCCAGCAGTTTATGGCAGGGGAGAGATACGCAGTATTTT.

This clonotype was seen repeatedly, ten times or more. Here the CDR3 reads CASRPATYNEQFF. DNA of the CDR3: TGTGCCAGCAGACCAGCTACCTACAATGAGCAGTTCTTC. The rearrangement joins TRBV21-1 to TRBJ2-1. TRBV21-1 is described as a pseudogene. The length of the CDR3 is 13 residues.

This clonotype was picked up many times. V usage is TRBV7-9 and J usage is TRBJ2-4; 7 bases are shared with TRBD2. Germline loops: CDR1 SEHNR, CDR2 FQNEAQ (reference sequence). The CDR3 is made up of 16 amino acids. After removal of 1 base from V and 9 bases from J, the junction contained 12 bases not matched to a gene. The CDR3 here is CASSLGGRTLSFIQYF. CDR3 DNA: TGTGCCAGCAGCTTAGGCGGGAGAACCCTTAGTTTCATTCAGTACTTC.

The table lists this clonotype with many counts. This sequence joins TRBV12-3 or TRBV12-4 and TRBJ2-2; D is unresolved. There are 12 residues in the CDR3. V dropped 6 bases and J dropped 4 bases, with 6 bases sitting between them. The CDR3 spells CASSWGTGELFF. Written as DNA, the CDR3 is TGTGCCAGCAGCTGGGGCACCGGGGAGCTGTTTTTT.

The CDR3 loop reads CASSLEVGRTGELFF. As DNA, the CDR3 is TGTGCCAGCAGCTTAGAGGTGGGACGCACCGGGGAGCTGTTTTTT. The chain combines TRBV7-2 with TRBJ2-2, with D perhaps assigned TRBD1 or TRBD2 (5 bases each). The CDR3 loop spans 15 amino acids. V lost 1 base and J 4 bases, leaving 10 bases between the germline ends. Germline V gene sequence: CDR1 SGHTA, CDR2 FQGNSA. The complete variable domain, with remaining parts taken from reference TRBV7-2 and TRBJ2-2, reads GAGVSQSPSNKVTEKGKDVELRCDPISGHTALYWYRQSLGQGLEFLIYFQGNSAPDKSGLPSDRFSAERTGGSVSTLTIQRTQQEDSAVYLCASSLEVGRTGELFFGEGSRLTVL.

This clonotype was counted only a few times. The rearrangement links TRBV2 to TRBJ2-1, with 9 positions matching TRBD2. CDR3 size: 14 residues. V lost 7 bases and J lost 7; bases outside the gene matches: 8. Germline loops: CDR1 SNHLY, CDR2 FYNNEI. In DNA form, the CDR3 reads TGTGCCAGCAAAGGGGGCGGGAGGGGGAATGAGCAGTTCTTC. It specifies CASKGGGRGNEQFF.

This chain uses TRBV27 with TRBJ2-1; possible D gene TRBD2, 6 bases. Germline V CDR1 and CDR2: MNHEY, SMNVEV (reference sequence). The CDR3 contains 17 residues. Trimming cost V 7 bases and J 4 bases, with 23 bases left between them. For the CDR3, the DNA is TGTGCCAGCATACTACGGCCCGGGAGAGAGGGGTACAATGAGCAGTTCTTC. It yields the protein CASILRPGREGYNEQFF.

The chain recombines TRBV30 with TRBJ2-7; D is ambiguous. Germline V lookup: CDR1 GTSNPN, CDR2 SVGIG (reference sequence). The CDR3 loop spans 12 amino acids. Trimming took off 0 bases at V and 9 bases at J, with 12 bases between the two ends. CDR3 bases: TGTGCCTGGAGTGTAACCCAGATCGGGCAGTACTTC. It codes for CAWSVTQIGQYF.

This clonotype was seen at least ten times. V is TRBV10-3 and J is TRBJ2-2; D ambiguous. The V and J ends lost 3 bases and 7 bases respectively, with 9 bases between them. The CDR3 has 13 residues. CDR1 and CDR2 from the germline V gene are ENHRY and SYGVKD. CDR3 coding DNA: TGTGCCATCAGTGATGATGTTCTCGGGGAGCTGTTTTTT. This encodes CAISDDVLGELFF.

J is TRBJ1-5 and V is TRBV20-1, with D maybe TRBD1 (5 bases). The germline V gene has CDR1 DFQATT and CDR2 SNEGSKA (reference sequence). Trimming removed 4 bases from V and 6 bases from J, with 10 bases in between. This CDR3 contains 12 residues. CDR3 residues: CSANRMGQPQHF. As DNA, the CDR3 is TGCAGTGCTAACAGGATGGGTCAGCCCCAGCATTTT.